This T cell receptor (beta chain) was identified during a study of blood T cell repertoires in COVID-19. Germline CDR1 is LNHDA and CDR2 is SQIVND (reference sequence). After removal of 10 bases from V and 8 bases from J, the junction contained 11 bases not matched to a gene. The CDR3 contains 14 residues. In the study's own analysis: Estimation of nucleated cell counts relied on the amplification of reference gene primers. Clones were read by immunoSEQ multiplex PCR, and TCRdb kept only the in-frame ones, dropping some. V, J and clone size derive from that table, while D and trimming were established from the DNA sequence. Of under 200,000 clones in the sample, around 78% were seen once.

The clonotype comes from a woman between 50 and 59 years old who had recovered from COVID-19. The chain combines TRBV19 with TRBJ2-1; 10 bases line up with TRBD2. The specimen was PBMCs or T cells enriched from blood (not recorded which). The CDR3 bases are TGTGCCACGAAAAGGGCTAGCGGGAGCCATGAGCAGTTCTTC. This codes for CATKRASGSHEQFF. The entire variable domain, with the rest obtained from reference TRBV19 and TRBJ2-1, is as follows: DGGITQSPKYLFRKEGQNVTLSCEQNLNHDAMYWYRQDPGQGLRLIYYSQIVNDFQKGDIAEGYSVSREKKESFPLTVTSAQKNPTAFYLCATKRASGSHEQFFGPGTRLTVL.